Reported below is one T cell receptor beta chain. These data come from a study of technical replicates of blood from a few donors. The protocol was immunoSEQ multiplex PCR, while the TCRdb copy is restricted to in-frame clones and leaves out a portion. The data hold approximately 100,000 clones, with approximately 96% observed a single time. The sequenced sample consisted of T cells isolated from PBMCs. The origin of this receptor is a human donor in good health.

CDR3 sequence reads: CASRSSGDYNEQFF. CDR3 bases: TGCGCCAGCAGAAGCAGCGGGGACTACAATGAGCAGTTCTTC. This chain uses TRBV5-1 with TRBJ2-1; 7 bases agree with TRBD2. CDR3 length: 14 residues. Germline lookup yields CDR1 SGHRS and CDR2 YFSETQ. V trimming: 5 bases; J trimming: 3 bases; junction bases outside the gene matches: 5.